The rows below give T cell receptor beta chains drawn from one sample of a study of cytomegalovirus exposure and HLA in healthy donors. The table came from immunoSEQ multiplex PCR; TCRdb's copy has only in-frame clones and leaves some out. The sample lists about 62,000 clones; roughly 86% were seen once. The specimen sequenced was PBMCs. Every receptor here comes from a man between 18 and 29 years old in good health and CMV-seronegative. CDR3s include the opening cysteine and the closing phenylalanine or tryptophan. Fields, in order: J gene, D gene, clone size, V gene, CDR3 DNA, CDR3 protein. D genes are given only for firm matches. Size tells how often a clone was seen (once, few, many) or the class of an expanded clone, and some rows leave it out.

J gene: TRBJ1-5
D gene: .
clone size: .
V gene: TRBV4-1
CDR3 DNA: TGCGCCAGCAGCCAAGTTGTCAGGGCGTTCGATAGCAATCAGCCCCAGCATTTT
CDR3 protein: CASSQVVRAFDSNQPQHF

J gene: TRBJ2-3
D gene: TRBD2
clone size: .
V gene: TRBV6-7
CDR3 DNA: TGTGCCAGCAATCCTCCCAACGGAGCGGGGGGGCATACGCAGTATTTT
CDR3 protein: CASNPPNGAGGHTQYF

J gene: TRBJ2-1
D gene: .
clone size: .
V gene: TRBV9
CDR3 DNA: TGTGCCAGCAGCGTAGCTGTGGGCGCCCGCAATGAGCAGTTCTTC
CDR3 protein: CASSVAVGARNEQFF

J gene: TRBJ1-1
D gene: TRBD1
clone size: .
V gene: TRBV20-1
CDR3 DNA: TGCAGTCACAGGGGGAACACTGAAGCTTTCTTT
CDR3 protein: CSHRGNTEAFF

J gene: TRBJ2-7
D gene: .
clone size: .
V gene: TRBV7-2
CDR3 DNA: TGTGCCAGCAGCCCGGGGGAAGTGCGCTACGAGCAGTACTTC
CDR3 protein: CASSPGEVRYEQYF

J gene: TRBJ1-5
D gene: TRBD1
clone size: .
V gene: TRBV2
CDR3 DNA: TGTGCCAGCAGGACAGGGAGCAATCAGCCCCAGCATTTT
CDR3 protein: CASRTGSNQPQHF

J gene: TRBJ1-1
D gene: TRBD1
clone size: .
V gene: TRBV27
CDR3 DNA: TGTGCCAGCAGTTGGGGACAGGGGACTGAAGCTTTCTTT
CDR3 protein: CASSWGQGTEAFF

J gene: TRBJ1-2
D gene: .
clone size: .
V gene: TRBV5-6
CDR3 DNA: TGTGCCAGCAGCTTCAGGGGCTCAACCTATGGCTACACCTTC
CDR3 protein: CASSFRGSTYGYTF

J gene: TRBJ2-1
D gene: TRBD1
clone size: .
V gene: TRBV7-6
CDR3 DNA: TGTGCCAGCAGCCGGACAGGGAACGGCAATGAGCAGTTCTTC
CDR3 protein: CASSRTGNGNEQFF

J gene: TRBJ2-7
D gene: TRBD1
clone size: .
V gene: TRBV6-6
CDR3 DNA: TGTGCCAGCAGCCCCGGACAGGGGCGAACCTACGAGCAGTACTTC
CDR3 protein: CASSPGQGRTYEQYF

J gene: TRBJ2-1
D gene: TRBD2
clone size: .
V gene: TRBV29-1
CDR3 DNA: TGCAGCGTTGAGAAACTAGCGGGGGGCTCCTACAATGAGCAGTTCTTC
CDR3 protein: CSVEKLAGGSYNEQFF

J gene: TRBJ1-4
D gene: TRBD1
clone size: few
V gene: TRBV6-5
CDR3 DNA: TGTGCCAGCAGTTCCCTGACAGGGGATGGTGAAAAACTGTTTTTT
CDR3 protein: CASSSLTGDGEKLFF

J gene: TRBJ1-1
D gene: TRBD1
clone size: few
V gene: TRBV19
CDR3 DNA: TGTGCCAGCCTGTCGAGGGACAGGCTCGTAGCTTTCTTT
CDR3 protein: CASLSRDRLVAFF

J gene: TRBJ2-7
D gene: .
clone size: .
V gene: TRBV6-1
CDR3 DNA: TGTGCCAGCAGTCCCCGGGCAGGGGCCCCCCGCGAGCAGTACTTC
CDR3 protein: CASSPRAGAPREQYF

J gene: TRBJ1-1
D gene: TRBD1
clone size: .
V gene: TRBV6-5
CDR3 DNA: TGTGCCAGCAGCTCCGGGACAGGGGAGTTTGAAGCTTTCTTT
CDR3 protein: CASSSGTGEFEAFF

J gene: TRBJ2-6
D gene: TRBD2
clone size: .
V gene: TRBV27
CDR3 DNA: TGTGCCAGCAGTCCCTATTGGGGTAGCGGGGGGGCGGGCTCTGGGGCCAACGTCCTGACTTTC
CDR3 protein: CASSPYWGSGGAGSGANVLTF

J gene: TRBJ1-2
D gene: .
clone size: .
V gene: TRBV28
CDR3 DNA: TGTGCCAGCACCCCTGCCCTTACAAACTATGGCTACACCTTC
CDR3 protein: CASTPALTNYGYTF

J gene: TRBJ2-7
D gene: .
clone size: .
V gene: TRBV19
CDR3 DNA: TGTGCCAGTAGTAGCGCCAGGGACTACGAGCAGTACTTC
CDR3 protein: CASSSARDYEQYF

J gene: TRBJ1-2
D gene: TRBD1
clone size: .
V gene: TRBV9
CDR3 DNA: TGTGCCAGCAGCGTATCGGGACAGGGGTACTATGGCTACACCTTC
CDR3 protein: CASSVSGQGYYGYTF

J gene: TRBJ2-7
D gene: .
clone size: .
V gene: TRBV6-5
CDR3 DNA: TGTGCCAGCAGTTACACACAGGGTCGATACGGGGAGCAGTACTTC
CDR3 protein: CASSYTQGRYGEQYF

J gene: TRBJ1-5
D gene: .
clone size: .
V gene: TRBV7-9
CDR3 DNA: TGTGCCAGCAGGCCCGGGGAATCAGGGCCCCAGCATTTT
CDR3 protein: CASRPGESGPQHF

J gene: TRBJ2-3
D gene: TRBD2
clone size: .
V gene: TRBV6-4
CDR3 DNA: TGTGCCAGCAGTGACTCGGCGGGGGGCTCGACAGATACGCAGTATTTT
CDR3 protein: CASSDSAGGSTDTQYF

J gene: TRBJ2-7
D gene: TRBD1
clone size: few
V gene: TRBV7-9
CDR3 DNA: TGTGCCAGCAGTTTCCCAGGGGGCTCCTACGAGCAGTACTTC
CDR3 protein: CASSFPGGSYEQYF

J gene: TRBJ1-4
D gene: TRBD1
clone size: .
V gene: TRBV18
CDR3 DNA: TGTGCCAGCTCACCTTTGGGACAGGGCTATGAAAAACTGTTTTTT
CDR3 protein: CASSPLGQGYEKLFF

J gene: TRBJ1-2
D gene: .
clone size: .
V gene: TRBV27
CDR3 DNA: TGTGCCAGCAGTTTATCGAGGGCGTCGGAAGGCTACACCTTC
CDR3 protein: CASSLSRASEGYTF

J gene: TRBJ2-7
D gene: .
clone size: .
V gene: TRBV5-4
CDR3 DNA: TGTGCCAGCAGGAATGGGGACTCCCCCTACGAGCAGTACTTC
CDR3 protein: CASRNGDSPYEQYF

J gene: TRBJ1-1
D gene: .
clone size: .
V gene: TRBV6-1
CDR3 DNA: TGTGCCAGCAGCCCCTGGGGGCAGTTGAACACTGAAGCTTTCTTT
CDR3 protein: CASSPWGQLNTEAFF

J gene: TRBJ1-6
D gene: .
clone size: .
V gene: TRBV6-5
CDR3 DNA: TGTGCCAGCAGTTACGGAGGCTCACCCCTCCACTTT
CDR3 protein: CASSYGGSPLHF

J gene: TRBJ2-3
D gene: TRBD1
clone size: .
V gene: TRBV20-1
CDR3 DNA: TGCAGTGGGGGGACAGCAGATACGCAGTATTTT
CDR3 protein: CSGGTADTQYF

J gene: TRBJ1-5
D gene: .
clone size: few
V gene: TRBV2
CDR3 DNA: TGTGCCACCCCGACAGATCTCATTCAGCCCCAGCATTTT
CDR3 protein: CATPTDLIQPQHF

J gene: TRBJ2-7
D gene: TRBD1
clone size: .
V gene: TRBV5-5
CDR3 DNA: TGTGCCAGCAGATCCCGGGACAGGAGCTCCTACGAGCAGTACTTC
CDR3 protein: CASRSRDRSSYEQYF

J gene: TRBJ1-1
D gene: .
clone size: .
V gene: TRBV28
CDR3 DNA: TGTGCCAGCAGTGGACTGGCTGAAGCTTTCTTT
CDR3 protein: CASSGLAEAFF

J gene: TRBJ2-2
D gene: TRBD1
clone size: .
V gene: TRBV4-1
CDR3 DNA: TGCGCCAGCAGCCAAGCAGGGGGCTACGCCGGGGAGCTGTTTTTT
CDR3 protein: CASSQAGGYAGELFF

J gene: TRBJ2-3
D gene: .
clone size: .
V gene: TRBV5-1
CDR3 DNA: TGCGCCAGCAGCTTGGTGGAGGGGGCCACAGATACGCAGTATTTT
CDR3 protein: CASSLVEGATDTQYF

J gene: TRBJ1-2
D gene: TRBD1
clone size: .
V gene: TRBV14
CDR3 DNA: TGTGCCAGCAGCCGGATACAGGGGATCTATGGCTACACCTTC
CDR3 protein: CASSRIQGIYGYTF

J gene: TRBJ1-5
D gene: .
clone size: .
V gene: TRBV28
CDR3 DNA: TGTGCCAGCAGAAAACAGGTGGACCAGCCCCAGCATTTT
CDR3 protein: CASRKQVDQPQHF

J gene: TRBJ1-6
D gene: .
clone size: .
V gene: TRBV30
CDR3 DNA: TGTGCCTGGAGACGGAGTGGAGATTCACCCCTCCACTTT
CDR3 protein: CAWRRSGDSPLHF